The sample holds a few counts of the clone carrying this T cell receptor (beta chain). Its cognate antigen is unknown. Template-switching 5'RACE yielded the TCR cDNA; a universal primer site and UMIs were added in the process. TCRdb analysed the 5' RACE reads with MiXCR anew, one entry per CDR3 protein. The data show approximately 580,000 distinct CDR3 sequences, about a sixth seen once. This sample stems from a study of T cells after yellow fever vaccination. Points from the study as a whole: Booster sampling recovered most clones from primary vaccination (approximately 97% CD4, 80% to 90% CD8).

The CDR3 has 14 amino acids. V lost 5 bases, J lost 3 bases, and 11 bases lay in between. Germline CDR1 and CDR2: SGHRS and YFSETQ. The chain recombines TRBV5-1 with TRBJ1-4, with D unclear. The receptor was derived from a man between 18 and 35 years old who received the YFV17D yellow fever vaccine. The sample in question was PBMCs, obtained less than 6 days after the first yellow fever vaccination. The CDR3 here is CASRRAGANEKLFF. CDR3 nucleotide sequence: TGCGCCAGCAGACGTGCGGGTGCTAATGAAAAACTGTTTTTT.